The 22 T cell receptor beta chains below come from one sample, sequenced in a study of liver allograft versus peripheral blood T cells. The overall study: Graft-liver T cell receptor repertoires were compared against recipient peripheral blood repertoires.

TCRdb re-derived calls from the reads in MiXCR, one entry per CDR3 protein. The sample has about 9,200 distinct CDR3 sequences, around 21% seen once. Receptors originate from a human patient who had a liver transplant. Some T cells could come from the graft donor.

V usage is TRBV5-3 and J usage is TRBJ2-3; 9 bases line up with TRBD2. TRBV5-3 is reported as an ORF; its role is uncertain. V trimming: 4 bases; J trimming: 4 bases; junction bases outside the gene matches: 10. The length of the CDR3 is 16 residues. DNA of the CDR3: TGTGCCAGAAGCCTGGGGCGGGGGGGCCGTCCAGATACGCAGTATTTT. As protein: CARSLGRGGRPDTQYF.

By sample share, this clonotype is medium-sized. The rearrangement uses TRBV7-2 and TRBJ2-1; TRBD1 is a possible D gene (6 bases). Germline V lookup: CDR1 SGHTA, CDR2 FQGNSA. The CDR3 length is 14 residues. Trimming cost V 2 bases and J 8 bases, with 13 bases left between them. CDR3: CASSLRAGGHEQFF. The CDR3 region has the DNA TGTGCCAGCAGCTTAAGAGCTGGGGGCCATGAGCAGTTCTTC.

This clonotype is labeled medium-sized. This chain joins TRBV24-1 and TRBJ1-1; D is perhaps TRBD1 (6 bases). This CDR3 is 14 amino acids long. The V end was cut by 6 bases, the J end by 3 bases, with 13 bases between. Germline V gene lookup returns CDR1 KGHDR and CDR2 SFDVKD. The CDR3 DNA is TGTGCCACCAGTCCCAATACAGGGTACACTGAAGCTTTCTTT. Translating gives CATSPNTGYTEAFF.

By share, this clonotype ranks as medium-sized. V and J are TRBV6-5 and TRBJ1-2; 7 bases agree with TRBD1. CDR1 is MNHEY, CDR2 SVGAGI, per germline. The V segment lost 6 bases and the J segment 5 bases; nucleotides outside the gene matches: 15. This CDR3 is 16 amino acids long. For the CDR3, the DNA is TGTGCCAGCAGCCGAGACAGGGAGGAGAGTCAGTATGGCTACACCTTC. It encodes CASSRDREESQYGYTF.

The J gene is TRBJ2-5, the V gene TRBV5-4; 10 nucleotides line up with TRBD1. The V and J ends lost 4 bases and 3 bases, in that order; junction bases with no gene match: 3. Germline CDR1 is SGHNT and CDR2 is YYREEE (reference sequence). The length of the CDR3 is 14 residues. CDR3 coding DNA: TGTGCCAGCAGCGGGGACAGGGGAAAAGAGACCCAGTACTTC. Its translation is CASSGDRGKETQYF.

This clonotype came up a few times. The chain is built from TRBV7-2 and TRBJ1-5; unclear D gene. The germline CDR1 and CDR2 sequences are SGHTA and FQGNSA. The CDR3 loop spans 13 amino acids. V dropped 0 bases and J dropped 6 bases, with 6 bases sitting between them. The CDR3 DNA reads TGTGCCAGCAGCTTAGCTCGCGGTCAGCCCCAGCATTTT. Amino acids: CASSLARGQPQHF.

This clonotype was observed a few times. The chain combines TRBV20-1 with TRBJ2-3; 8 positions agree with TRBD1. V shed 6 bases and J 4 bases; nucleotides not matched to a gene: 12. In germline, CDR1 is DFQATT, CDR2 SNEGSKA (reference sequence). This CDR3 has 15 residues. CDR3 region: CSAPTQGAFSDTQYF. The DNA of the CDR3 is TGCAGTGCCCCGACGCAGGGGGCATTTTCAGATACGCAGTATTTT.

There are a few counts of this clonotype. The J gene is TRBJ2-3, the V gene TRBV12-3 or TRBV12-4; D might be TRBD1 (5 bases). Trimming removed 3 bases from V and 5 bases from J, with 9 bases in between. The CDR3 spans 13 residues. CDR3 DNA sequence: TGTGCCAGCAGTTTCGCAGGGCAAGATACGCAGTATTTT. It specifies CASSFAGQDTQYF.

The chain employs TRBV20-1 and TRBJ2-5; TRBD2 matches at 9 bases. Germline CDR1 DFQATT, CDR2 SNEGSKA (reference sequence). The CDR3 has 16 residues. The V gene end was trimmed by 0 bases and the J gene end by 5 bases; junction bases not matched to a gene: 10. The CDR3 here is CSARDLAGGPSETQYF. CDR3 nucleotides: TGCAGTGCTAGAGATCTGGCGGGGGGGCCCTCTGAGACCCAGTACTTC.

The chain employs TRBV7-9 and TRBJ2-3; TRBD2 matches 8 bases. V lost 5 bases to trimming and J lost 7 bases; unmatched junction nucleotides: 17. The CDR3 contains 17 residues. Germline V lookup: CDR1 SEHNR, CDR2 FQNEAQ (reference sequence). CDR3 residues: CASSPWASGGTPHTQYF. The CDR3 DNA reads TGTGCCAGCAGCCCCTGGGCGTCGGGAGGGACACCCCATACGCAGTATTTT. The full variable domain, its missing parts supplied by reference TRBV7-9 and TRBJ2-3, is DTGVSQNPRHKITKRGQNVTFRCDPISEHNRLYWYRQTLGQGPEFLTYFQNEAQLEKSRLLSDRFSAERPKGSFSTLEIQRTEQGDSAMYLCASSPWASGGTPHTQYFGPGTRLTVL.

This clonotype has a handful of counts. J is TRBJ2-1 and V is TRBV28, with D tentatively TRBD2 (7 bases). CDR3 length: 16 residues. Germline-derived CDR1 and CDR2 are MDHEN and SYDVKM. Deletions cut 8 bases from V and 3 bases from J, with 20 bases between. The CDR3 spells CASWGAYGGVYNEQFF. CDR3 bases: TGTGCCAGCTGGGGGGCCTATGGGGGGGTCTACAATGAGCAGTTCTTC.

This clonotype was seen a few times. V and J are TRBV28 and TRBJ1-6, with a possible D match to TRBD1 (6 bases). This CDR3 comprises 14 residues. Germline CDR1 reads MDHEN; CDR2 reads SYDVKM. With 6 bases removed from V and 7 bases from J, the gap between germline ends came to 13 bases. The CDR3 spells CASRKDRLNSPLHF. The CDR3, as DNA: TGTGCCAGCAGAAAAGACAGGCTAAATTCACCCCTCCACTTT.

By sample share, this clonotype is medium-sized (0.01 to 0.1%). The CDR3 is CASSSGTYYGYTF. CDR3 sequence (DNA): TGTGCCAGCAGCTCCGGGACGTACTATGGCTACACCTTC. V is TRBV6-5 and J is TRBJ1-2; D perhaps matches TRBD1 (5 bases). CDR3 length equals 13 residues. Germline CDR1 reads MNHEY; CDR2 reads SVGAGI. Trimming cost V 6 bases and J 3 bases, with 11 bases left between them.

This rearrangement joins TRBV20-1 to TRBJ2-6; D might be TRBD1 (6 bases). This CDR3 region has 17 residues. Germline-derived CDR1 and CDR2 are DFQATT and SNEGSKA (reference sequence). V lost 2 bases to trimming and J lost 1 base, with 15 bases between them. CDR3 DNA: TGCAGTGCTAGATCCTTAACAGGGACGTCTGGGGCCAACGTCCTGACTTTC. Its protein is CSARSLTGTSGANVLTF.

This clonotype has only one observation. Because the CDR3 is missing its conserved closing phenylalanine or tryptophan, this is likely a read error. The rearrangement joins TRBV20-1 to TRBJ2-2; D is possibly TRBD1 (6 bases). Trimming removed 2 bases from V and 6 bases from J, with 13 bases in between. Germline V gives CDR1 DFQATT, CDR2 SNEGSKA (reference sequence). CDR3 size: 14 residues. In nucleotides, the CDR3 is TGCAGTGCTAGAAAACTCTACAGGGCCGGGGAGCTGTTTTCT. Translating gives CSARKLYRAGELFS.

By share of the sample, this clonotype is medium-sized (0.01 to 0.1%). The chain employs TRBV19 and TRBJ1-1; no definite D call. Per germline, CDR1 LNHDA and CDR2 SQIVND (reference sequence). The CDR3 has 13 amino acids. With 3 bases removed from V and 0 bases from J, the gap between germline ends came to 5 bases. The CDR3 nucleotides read TGTGCCAGTAGTATCCAGTTGAACACTGAAGCTTTCTTT. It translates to CASSIQLNTEAFF.

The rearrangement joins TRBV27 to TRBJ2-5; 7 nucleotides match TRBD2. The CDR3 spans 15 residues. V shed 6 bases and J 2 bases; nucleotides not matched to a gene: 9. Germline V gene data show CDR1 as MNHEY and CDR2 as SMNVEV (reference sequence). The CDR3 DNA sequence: TGTGCCAGCAGCGATGCCGGGAGGAGTCAAGAGACCCAGTACTTC. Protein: CASSDAGRSQETQYF.

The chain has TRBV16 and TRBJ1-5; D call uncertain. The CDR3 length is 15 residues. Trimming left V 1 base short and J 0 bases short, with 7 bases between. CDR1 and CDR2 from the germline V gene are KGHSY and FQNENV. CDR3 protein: CASSQFDYSNQPQHF. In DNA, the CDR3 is TGTGCCAGCAGCCAATTTGATTATAGCAATCAGCCCCAGCATTTT.

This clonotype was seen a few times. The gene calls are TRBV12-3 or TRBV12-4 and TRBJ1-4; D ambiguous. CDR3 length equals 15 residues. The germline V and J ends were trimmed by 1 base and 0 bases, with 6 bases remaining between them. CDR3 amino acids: CASSLGRTTNEKLFF. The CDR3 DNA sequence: TGTGCCAGCAGTTTAGGACGTACAACTAATGAAAAACTGTTTTTT.

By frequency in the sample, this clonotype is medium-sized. The CDR3 sequence: CASSYEGVDTQYF. The DNA of the CDR3 is TGTGCCAGCAGTTACGAGGGGGTAGATACGCAGTATTTT. The chain has TRBV6-6 and TRBJ2-3, with a weak D call TRBD1 (6 bases). Looked up from germline, CDR1 is MNHNY and CDR2 is SVGAGI (reference sequence). Trimming removed 2 bases at V and 5 bases at J, with 8 bases between. The CDR3 is 13 residues long.

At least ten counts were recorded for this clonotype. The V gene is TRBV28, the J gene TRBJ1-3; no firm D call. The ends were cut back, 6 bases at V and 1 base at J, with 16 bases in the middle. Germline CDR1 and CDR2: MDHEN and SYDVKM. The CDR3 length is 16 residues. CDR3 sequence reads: CASRTGPRGSGNTIYF. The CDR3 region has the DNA TGTGCCAGCAGAACCGGGCCCCGCGGGTCTGGAAACACCATATATTTT.

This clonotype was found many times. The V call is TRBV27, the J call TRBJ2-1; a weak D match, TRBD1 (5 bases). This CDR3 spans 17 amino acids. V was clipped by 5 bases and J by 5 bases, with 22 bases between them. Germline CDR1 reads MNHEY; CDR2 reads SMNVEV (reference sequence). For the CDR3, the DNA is TGTGCCAGCAGTCCCCGGGTGCTCCAATTGGGGCACAATGAGCAGTTCTTC. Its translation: CASSPRVLQLGHNEQFF.